This T cell receptor beta chain derives from a study of shared clonotypes between healthy human individuals. Repertoires were generated with immunoSEQ multiplex PCR, while TCRdb's copy carries only in-frame clones and drops some. The sample includes about 1 million clones, 60% to 80% seen only once; the top ten take approximately 1.5%. After removal of 1 base from V and 6 bases from J, the junction contained 8 bases not matched to a gene. The CDR3 loop spans 17 amino acids. Germline V lookup: CDR1 SGHDT, CDR2 YYEEEE. This clone was observed a handful of times. The TCR sequence derives from a man in his late teens or twenties in good health. The sample comprised memory CD4+ T cells sorted from blood. Subset defined: CD45RA-negative fraction. The chain recombines TRBV5-6 with TRBJ2-1; TRBD2 matches 12 bases. This CDR3 reads CASSLLAGGPVPNEQFF. DNA for the CDR3: TGTGCCAGCAGCTTGCTAGCGGGAGGGCCGGTCCCCAATGAGCAGTTCTTC.